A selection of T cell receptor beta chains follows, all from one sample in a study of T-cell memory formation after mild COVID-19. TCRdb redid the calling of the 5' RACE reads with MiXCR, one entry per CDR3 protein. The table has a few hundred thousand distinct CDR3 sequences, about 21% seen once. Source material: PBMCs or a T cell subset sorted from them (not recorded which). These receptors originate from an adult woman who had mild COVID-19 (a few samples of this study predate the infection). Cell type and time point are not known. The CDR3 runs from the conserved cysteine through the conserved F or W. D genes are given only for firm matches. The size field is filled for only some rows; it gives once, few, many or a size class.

CDR3aa: CSARAGTAKETQYF; CDR3nt: TGCAGTGCTAGGGCCGGGACAGCTAAAGAGACCCAGTACTTC; j_gene: TRBJ2-5; d_gene: TRBD1; abundance: few; v_gene: TRBV20-1
CDR3aa: CASSLAGVAYEQYF; CDR3nt: TGCGCCAGCAGCTTGGCCGGTGTCGCCTACGAGCAGTACTTC; j_gene: TRBJ2-7; d_gene: -; abundance: many; v_gene: TRBV5-1
CDR3aa: CASSLRYLGTADYNEQFF; CDR3nt: TGTGCCAGCAGCTTACGATACTTAGGGACAGCTGACTACAATGAGCAGTTCTTC; j_gene: TRBJ2-1; d_gene: TRBD1; abundance: few; v_gene: TRBV7-9
CDR3aa: CASSLQDMNTEAFF; CDR3nt: TGCGCCAGCAGCTTACAGGATATGAACACTGAAGCTTTCTTT; j_gene: TRBJ1-1; d_gene: -; abundance: few; v_gene: TRBV5-1
CDR3aa: CASRGGGEGEQYF; CDR3nt: TGTGCCAGCAGGGGAGGAGGGGAAGGAGAGCAGTACTTC; j_gene: TRBJ2-7; d_gene: -; abundance: few; v_gene: TRBV6-2/TRBV6-3
CDR3aa: CASSLSGKIGAGELFF; CDR3nt: TGTGCCAGCAGCTTGAGTGGGAAAATTGGGGCCGGGGAGCTGTTTTTT; j_gene: TRBJ2-2; d_gene: -; abundance: -; v_gene: TRBV5-5
CDR3aa: CASSPTGLSSYEQYF; CDR3nt: TGTGCCAGCAGCCCGACAGGTCTAAGCTCCTACGAGCAGTACTTC; j_gene: TRBJ2-7; d_gene: -; abundance: -; v_gene: TRBV7-6
CDR3aa: CASSYSVPGRTFYEQYF; CDR3nt: TGTGCCAGCAGTTACTCCGTTCCTGGGCGGACCTTCTACGAGCAGTACTTC; j_gene: TRBJ2-7; d_gene: -; abundance: few; v_gene: TRBV6-2/TRBV6-3
CDR3aa: CAWETTGISYEQYF; CDR3nt: TGTGCCTGGGAAACGACAGGTATCTCCTACGAGCAGTACTTC; j_gene: TRBJ2-7; d_gene: -; abundance: -; v_gene: TRBV30
CDR3aa: CAISESTNTDTQYF; CDR3nt: TGTGCCATCAGTGAGTCGACTAACACAGATACGCAGTATTTT; j_gene: TRBJ2-3; d_gene: -; abundance: -; v_gene: TRBV10-3
CDR3aa: CASSFPTDTQYF; CDR3nt: TGTGCCAGCAGCTTCCCGACAGATACGCAGTATTTT; j_gene: TRBJ2-3; d_gene: -; abundance: -; v_gene: TRBV11-1
CDR3aa: CSATGQGAGSEQFF; CDR3nt: TGCAGTGCAACGGGACAGGGAGCGGGTAGTGAGCAGTTCTTC; j_gene: TRBJ2-1; d_gene: TRBD1; abundance: many; v_gene: TRBV20-1
CDR3aa: CASSNPGPSSYNEQFF; CDR3nt: TGTGCCAGCAGTAACCCGGGACCGAGCTCCTACAATGAGCAGTTCTTC; j_gene: TRBJ2-1; d_gene: -; abundance: many; v_gene: TRBV6-2/TRBV6-3
CDR3aa: CASSQQTQPGQGLGTQYF; CDR3nt: TGTGCCAGCAGCCAACAAACTCAACCCGGACAGGGACTAGGGACCCAGTACTTC; j_gene: TRBJ2-5; d_gene: -; abundance: few; v_gene: TRBV4-2
CDR3aa: CASSLTKNIQYF; CDR3nt: TGTGCCAGCAGCTTAACCAAAAACATTCAGTACTTC; j_gene: TRBJ2-4; d_gene: -; abundance: few; v_gene: TRBV11-2
CDR3aa: CSALRGKTEPYEQYF; CDR3nt: TGCAGTGCTTTGCGGGGAAAGACAGAGCCTTACGAGCAGTACTTC; j_gene: TRBJ2-7; d_gene: -; abundance: few; v_gene: TRBV20-1
CDR3aa: CASSLQGERDEQFF; CDR3nt: TGCGCCAGCAGCTTACAGGGGGAGAGGGATGAGCAGTTCTTC; j_gene: TRBJ2-1; d_gene: TRBD1; abundance: few; v_gene: TRBV5-1
CDR3aa: CASSLGTSRWDEQYF; CDR3nt: TGTGCCAGCAGCTTAGGGACTAGCCGGTGGGACGAGCAGTACTTC; j_gene: TRBJ2-7; d_gene: TRBD2; abundance: -; v_gene: TRBV7-9
CDR3aa: CASRGPGAFTDTQYF; CDR3nt: TGTGCCAGCAGGGGCCCGGGAGCCTTCACAGATACGCAGTATTTT; j_gene: TRBJ2-3; d_gene: -; abundance: -; v_gene: TRBV2
CDR3aa: CASSPAGRYEQYF; CDR3nt: TGTGCCAGCAGCCCTGCGGGACGATACGAGCAGTACTTC; j_gene: TRBJ2-7; d_gene: -; abundance: once; v_gene: TRBV7-2
CDR3aa: CASSRSGTPGRDTQYF; CDR3nt: TGTGCCAGCAGCCGATCCGGAACCCCAGGGAGGGATACGCAGTATTTT; j_gene: TRBJ2-3; d_gene: -; abundance: -; v_gene: TRBV7-9
CDR3aa: CASSTILAGGPSEQYF; CDR3nt: TGTGCCAGCAGTACTATTTTAGCGGGAGGGCCCTCCGAGCAGTACTTC; j_gene: TRBJ2-7; d_gene: TRBD2; abundance: few; v_gene: TRBV27
CDR3aa: CSVETPTRLPDTQYF; CDR3nt: TGCAGCGTTGAGACACCGACGAGATTACCAGATACGCAGTATTTT; j_gene: TRBJ2-3; d_gene: -; abundance: -; v_gene: TRBV29-1
CDR3aa: CASSPGLAGLGNEQFF; CDR3nt: TGTGCCAGCTCACCGGGCCTAGCGGGGCTTGGGAATGAGCAGTTCTTC; j_gene: TRBJ2-1; d_gene: TRBD2; abundance: many; v_gene: TRBV18
CDR3aa: CSARGPMNTEAFF; CDR3nt: TGCAGTGCTAGAGGACCGATGAACACTGAAGCTTTCTTT; j_gene: TRBJ1-1; d_gene: -; abundance: few; v_gene: TRBV20-1
CDR3aa: CASSLSGGGLRETQYF; CDR3nt: TGTGCCAGCAGCTTAAGTGGCGGGGGCTTAAGAGAGACCCAGTACTTC; j_gene: TRBJ2-5; d_gene: -; abundance: -; v_gene: TRBV7-6
CDR3aa: CASSPWGTSGGQETQYF; CDR3nt: TGCGCCAGCAGCCCATGGGGGACTAGCGGGGGACAAGAGACCCAGTACTTC; j_gene: TRBJ2-5; d_gene: TRBD2; abundance: -; v_gene: TRBV4-1
CDR3aa: CASSLYRQSNEQFF; CDR3nt: TGTGCCAGCAGTTTATACCGGCAGTCAAATGAGCAGTTCTTC; j_gene: TRBJ2-1; d_gene: -; abundance: -; v_gene: TRBV27
CDR3aa: CASKGGLMNTEAFF; CDR3nt: TGTGCCAGCAAGGGGGGGCTCATGAACACTGAAGCTTTCTTT; j_gene: TRBJ1-1; d_gene: -; abundance: few; v_gene: TRBV28
CDR3aa: CASSSHPSSGSYIQYF; CDR3nt: TGTGCCAGCAGTTCCCATCCGTCTAGCGGGAGTTACATTCAGTACTTC; j_gene: TRBJ2-4; d_gene: TRBD2; abundance: few; v_gene: TRBV28
CDR3aa: CASSPWPGLPDVNTEAFF; CDR3nt: TGTGCCAGCAGTCCCTGGCCGGGGCTCCCCGATGTGAACACTGAAGCTTTCTTT; j_gene: TRBJ1-1; d_gene: -; abundance: -; v_gene: TRBV12-3/TRBV12-4
CDR3aa: CASSHPGTGDETQYF; CDR3nt: TGCGCCAGCAGCCATCCCGGGACAGGGGATGAGACCCAGTACTTC; j_gene: TRBJ2-5; d_gene: TRBD1; abundance: -; v_gene: TRBV5-1
CDR3aa: CASSLYPSGRAGFQETQYF; CDR3nt: TGTGCCAGCAGTTTATATCCTAGCGGGAGGGCCGGGTTCCAAGAGACCCAGTACTTC; j_gene: TRBJ2-5; d_gene: TRBD2; abundance: -; v_gene: TRBV27
CDR3aa: CASSVFGTSETQYF; CDR3nt: TGTGCCAGCAGTGTCTTCGGGACCTCGGAGACCCAGTACTTC; j_gene: TRBJ2-5; d_gene: -; abundance: many; v_gene: TRBV25-1
CDR3aa: CASSSPSSGGETQYF; CDR3nt: TGTGCCAGCAGCTCCCCCTCTAGCGGGGGTGAGACCCAGTACTTC; j_gene: TRBJ2-5; d_gene: TRBD2; abundance: -; v_gene: TRBV7-9
CDR3aa: CASSQVQRYTEAFF; CDR3nt: TGCGCCAGCAGCCAAGTACAGCGCTACACTGAAGCTTTCTTT; j_gene: TRBJ1-1; d_gene: -; abundance: few; v_gene: TRBV4-1
CDR3aa: CASSLRDNQPQHF; CDR3nt: TGTGCCAGCAGCCTCCGGGACAATCAGCCCCAGCATTTT; j_gene: TRBJ1-5; d_gene: -; abundance: many; v_gene: TRBV7-2
CDR3aa: CASRTTSGLHTGELFF; CDR3nt: TGTGCCAGCAGAACCACGTCTGGGTTACACACCGGGGAGCTGTTTTTT; j_gene: TRBJ2-2; d_gene: -; abundance: -; v_gene: TRBV7-8
CDR3aa: CASSFLSGNTEAFF; CDR3nt: TGTGCCAGCAGTTTCCTCAGTGGGAACACTGAAGCTTTCTTT; j_gene: TRBJ1-1; d_gene: -; abundance: -; v_gene: TRBV6-5
CDR3aa: CASSDGGRTDTQYF; CDR3nt: TGCGCCAGCAGCGACGGCGGGAGGACAGATACGCAGTATTTT; j_gene: TRBJ2-3; d_gene: TRBD2; abundance: few; v_gene: TRBV5-1